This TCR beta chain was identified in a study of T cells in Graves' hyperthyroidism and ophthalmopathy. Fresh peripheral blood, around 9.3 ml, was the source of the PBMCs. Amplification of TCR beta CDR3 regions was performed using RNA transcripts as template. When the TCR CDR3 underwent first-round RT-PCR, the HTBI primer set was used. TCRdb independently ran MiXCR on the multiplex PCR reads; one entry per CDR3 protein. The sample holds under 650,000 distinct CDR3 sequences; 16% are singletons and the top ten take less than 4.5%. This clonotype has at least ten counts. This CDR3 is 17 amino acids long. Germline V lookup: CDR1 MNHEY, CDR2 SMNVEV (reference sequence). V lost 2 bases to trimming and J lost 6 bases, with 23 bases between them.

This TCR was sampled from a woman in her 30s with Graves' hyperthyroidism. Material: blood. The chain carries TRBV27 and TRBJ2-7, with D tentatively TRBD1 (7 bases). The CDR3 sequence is CASSLGRGEKLTGEQYF. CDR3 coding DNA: TGTGCCAGCAGTTTAGGCAGGGGGGAGAAACTTACCGGCGAGCAGTACTTC.